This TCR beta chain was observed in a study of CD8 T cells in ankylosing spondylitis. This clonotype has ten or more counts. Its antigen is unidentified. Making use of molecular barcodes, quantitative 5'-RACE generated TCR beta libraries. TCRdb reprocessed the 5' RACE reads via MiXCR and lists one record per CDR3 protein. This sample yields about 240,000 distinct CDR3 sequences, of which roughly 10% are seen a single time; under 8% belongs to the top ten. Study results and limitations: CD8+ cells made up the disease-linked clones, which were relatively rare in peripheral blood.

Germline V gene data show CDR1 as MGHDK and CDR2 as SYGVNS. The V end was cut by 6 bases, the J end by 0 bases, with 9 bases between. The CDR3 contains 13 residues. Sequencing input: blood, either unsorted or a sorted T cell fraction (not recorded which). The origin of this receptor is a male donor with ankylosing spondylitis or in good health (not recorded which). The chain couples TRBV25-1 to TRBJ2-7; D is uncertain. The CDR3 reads CASSPESSYEQYF. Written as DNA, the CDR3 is TGTGCCAGCAGCCCAGAGAGCTCCTACGAGCAGTACTTC.